The subject of this entry is one T cell receptor beta chain. The antigen is not known. This specimen belongs to a study of T cell repertoires in cytomegalovirus infection. For the study at large: Selected CMV epitopes included recently identified HLA-C-restricted ones as well as well-studied HLA-B-restricted ones.

The CDR3 has 13 amino acids. In germline, CDR1 is LGHNT, CDR2 FRNRAP. Trimming removed 7 bases from V and 6 bases from J, with 12 bases in between. Points from the study as a whole: Summed frequency of shared TCR beta families picked out CMV carriers who also had the relevant HLA. Across the ex vivo response, the dominant clonotypes were HLA-C-restricted CMV-specific TCR beta clonotypes.

TCRdb redid the calling of the reads with MiXCR, one entry per CDR3 protein. Here the sample spans some 920,000 distinct CDR3 sequences, 31% being singletons. This clonotype originated in a human donor in good health (CMV status not recorded). Some clones in this sample may be carry-over from other donors' samples. This material consisted of cultured CD8+ T cells from PBMCs, taken from culture after CMV antigen stimulation. This chain connects TRBV12-5 to TRBJ1-4; D unclear. The CDR3 DNA is TGTGCTAGTGATACGGGCGTGGATGAAAAACTGTTTTTT. The encoded protein is CASDTGVDEKLFF.